This entry lists 30 T cell receptor beta chains sequenced from one sample in a study of beta chain features in type 1 diabetes. Study observations and caveats: A moderate, significant TCRB CDR3 shortening appeared in type 1 diabetes across four CD4+ subsets.

These TCRs' antigens remain unknown. What was sequenced were expressed TCRB transcripts, since all of the isolated RNA had been reverse transcribed. The table came from immunoSEQ multiplex PCR; TCRdb's copy has only in-frame clones and leaves some out. In the table there are under 300,000 clones, about a tenth of which are singletons. The sequencing sample was made of naive CD4+ T cells from blood. The receptors shown here come from a man aged 25 to 40 with type 1 diabetes.

The chain uses TRBV7-9 and TRBJ1-1, with TRBD1 matching 10 bases. Unmatched junction bases numbered 12, after V lost 6 bases and J lost 5 bases. CDR1 is SEHNR, CDR2 FQNEAQ, per germline (reference sequence). The CDR3 sequence is 16 residues long. The CDR3 sequence: CASRPRQGAEGTEAFF. The CDR3 coding sequence is TGTGCCAGCAGGCCCAGACAGGGGGCAGAGGGGACTGAAGCTTTCTTT.

The V and J genes are TRBV4-2 and TRBJ2-7; 7 nucleotides agree with TRBD1. Germline V gives CDR1 LGHNA, CDR2 YNFKEQ. V lost 5 bases to trimming and J lost 2 bases; unmatched junction nucleotides: 9. The CDR3 loop spans 15 amino acids. The CDR3 is CASSYGTVSPYEQYF. The CDR3 nucleotides read TGTGCCAGCAGCTACGGGACAGTCTCTCCCTACGAGCAGTACTTC.

This clone turned up a few times. CDR3 in amino acids: CASSLAGQGTKTQYF. The CDR3 DNA is TGTGCCAGCAGCTTGGCTGGACAGGGTACGAAGACCCAGTACTTC. The chain combines TRBV7-2 with TRBJ2-5; 8 bases are a match to TRBD1. V shed 3 bases and J 6 bases; nucleotides not matched to a gene: 9. Germline assignment: CDR1 SGHTA and CDR2 FQGNSA. CDR3 length: 15 residues.

In DNA, the CDR3 is TGTGCCAGCAGCTTAGGGGGGGGACCCTCTTGGGAGCAGTTCTTC. Amino acid sequence: CASSLGGGPSWEQFF. The J gene is TRBJ2-1, the V gene TRBV7-2; 7 nucleotides match TRBD2. Germline V lookup: CDR1 SGHTA, CDR2 FQGNSA. J gave up 10 bases and V 1 base, and 10 bases lay outside the gene matches. CDR3 length equals 15 residues.

This clone turned up a few times. The chain employs TRBV7-2 and TRBJ2-7; 9 nucleotides match TRBD1. The CDR3 is made up of 13 amino acids. Germline values: CDR1 SGHTA, CDR2 FQGNSA. Trimming cost V 5 bases and J 5 bases; bases outside gene matches: 4. CDR3 sequence reads: CASSRDREDEQYF. The CDR3 DNA is TGTGCCAGCAGCCGGGACAGGGAGGACGAGCAGTACTTC.

The table lists this clone with a count of one. The rearrangement uses TRBV14 and TRBJ2-4; tentatively, D is TRBD1 (6 bases). Trimming removed 5 bases from V and 8 bases from J, with 19 bases in between. The V gene's germline CDR1 is SGHDN and CDR2 FVKESK. The CDR3 extends over 15 amino acids. The CDR3 bases are TGTGCCAGCAGCACGTCCAAGGGGGTGAGATACATTCAGTACTTC. It translates to CASSTSKGVRYIQYF.

The chain links TRBV28 to TRBJ1-2; no reliable D call. V lost 6 bases and J lost 4, with 15 bases in between. This CDR3 has 14 amino acids. CDR1 and CDR2 (germline): MDHEN, SYDVKM. The CDR3 here is CASSPNTEIYGYTF. The CDR3 DNA reads as TGTGCCAGCAGCCCTAATACGGAGATCTATGGCTACACCTTC.

V and J are TRBV18 and TRBJ1-4; D perhaps matches TRBD1 (6 bases). Trimming took 0 bases from V and 7 from J, leaving 18 bases between them. The CDR3 has 17 amino acids. Germline V lookup: CDR1 KGHSH, CDR2 LQKENI. In DNA, the CDR3 is TGTGCCAGCTCACCACCCTTCTTAAACAGGGAAAGTGAAAAACTGTTTTTT. This translates into CASSPPFLNRESEKLFF.

The chain is built from TRBV7-9 and TRBJ2-7; D is possibly TRBD1 (5 bases). Deletions cut 5 bases from V and 0 bases from J, with 8 bases between. The CDR3 loop spans 13 amino acids. CDR1 and CDR2 (germline): SEHNR, FQNEAQ (reference sequence). The DNA for the CDR3 is TGTGCCAGCAGCGACAGCCTCTCCTACGAGCAGTACTTC. It encodes CASSDSLSYEQYF.

CDR3 nucleotides: TGTGCCAGCAGCTTACTTGGGACAGGGGCTTACTATGGCTACACCTTC. Translating it yields CASSLLGTGAYYGYTF. This chain connects TRBV7-2 to TRBJ1-2; 10 bases are shared with TRBD1. J lost 3 bases, V lost 2 bases, and 6 bases had no gene match. The CDR3 runs to 16 residues. Germline CDR1 reads SGHTA; CDR2 reads FQGNSA.

This clone was found a few times. V is TRBV11-2 and J is TRBJ1-5, with D perhaps TRBD1 (5 bases). The CDR3 length is 14 residues. From germline, CDR1 is SGHAT and CDR2 FQNNGV. Trimming stripped 4 bases from V and 7 bases from J, with 14 bases between. The CDR3 DNA reads TGTGCCAGCAGCTATCCAGGCGGGGACCAGCCCCAGCATTTT. This sequence encodes CASSYPGGDQPQHF.

The V call is TRBV4-3, the J call TRBJ2-7; TRBD1 is a possible D gene (5 bases). The germline V gene encodes CDR1 LGHNA and CDR2 YSLEER. The CDR3 runs 15 residues. V was cut by 0 bases and J by 1 base, with 10 bases left in between. Here the CDR3 DNA reads TGCGCCAGCAGCCAAGATGTACAGGTGTCCTACGAGCAGTACTTC. Protein product: CASSQDVQVSYEQYF.

This clone has more than one count but fewer than ten. The chain employs TRBV18 and TRBJ1-1, with no clear D. The V end was cut by 5 bases, the J end by 0 bases, with 13 bases between. The germline CDR1 and CDR2 sequences are KGHSH and LQKENI. The CDR3 contains 15 residues. The CDR3 DNA follows: TGTGCCAGCTCAATGATGGCACCCATGAACACTGAAGCTTTCTTT. This encodes CASSMMAPMNTEAFF.

This clone was seen only a few times. The rearrangement joins TRBV7-2 to TRBJ2-2, with D possibly TRBD2 on 6 matching bases. V was pared by 3 bases and J by 5 bases, with 13 bases between. CDR3 length: 15 amino acids. Germline assignment: CDR1 SGHTA and CDR2 FQGNSA. This CDR3 reads CASSLAFRGTGELFF. The CDR3 DNA is TGTGCCAGCAGCTTGGCTTTTCGGGGGACCGGGGAGCTGTTTTTT.

Comments on this clone: Other DNA sequences within the sample encode an identical CDR3. The V and J genes are TRBV30 and TRBJ1-1, with D possibly matching TRBD1 (6 bases). Per germline, CDR1 GTSNPN and CDR2 SVGIG (reference sequence). V dropped 5 bases and J dropped 1 base, with 8 bases sitting between them. The CDR3 is 12 residues long. CDR3 region: CAWGQPNTEAFF. The CDR3 coding sequence is TGTGCCTGGGGACAGCCGAACACTGAAGCTTTCTTT.

This clone was seen only a few times. The chain is built from TRBV6-1 and TRBJ1-1; D is unclear. Germline-derived CDR1 and CDR2 are MNHNS and SASEGT. Trimming stripped 2 bases from V and 7 bases from J, with 11 bases between. The CDR3 extends over 13 amino acids. CDR3 nucleotides: TGTGCCAGCAGTGAATTCTCTGGAGGTGAAGCTTTCTTT. Translation gives CASSEFSGGEAFF.

This clone was observed a few times. This sequence joins TRBV4-1 and TRBJ1-2, with a weak D call TRBD1 (5 bases). Germline V gene data show CDR1 as MGHRA and CDR2 as YSYEKL. CDR3 length: 14 residues. V was shortened by 1 base and J by 4 bases, with 10 bases between the two germline ends. CDR3 coding DNA: TGCGCCAGCAGCCAAGCGGGGGATTTCTATGGCTACACCTTC. The encoded protein is CASSQAGDFYGYTF.

A single count supports this clone. The chain recombines TRBV7-3 with TRBJ1-2, with unresolved D. The V gene lost 5 bases and the J gene lost 6 bases, with 13 bases spanning the gap. CDR3 length: 13 amino acids. Germline values: CDR1 SGHTA, CDR2 FQGTGA. The chain's CDR3 is CASSPSGVDGYTF. For the CDR3, the DNA is TGTGCCAGCAGCCCTAGCGGGGTAGATGGCTACACCTTC.

The sample holds a few counts of this clone. The V gene is TRBV11-2, the J gene TRBJ2-7, with a tentative D call TRBD1 (6 bases). The CDR3 consists of 13 residues. From germline, CDR1 is SGHAT and CDR2 FQNNGV. V shed 5 bases and J shed 6 bases, with 14 bases lying between them. For the CDR3, the DNA is TGTGCCAGCAGCATCGCAGGGGCTAGCGAGCAGTACTTC. This sequence encodes CASSIAGASEQYF.

On this clone: The same CDR3 also results from other DNA sequences found in this sample. The chain recombines TRBV5-1 with TRBJ2-3; 14 nucleotides match TRBD2. Germline CDR1 and CDR2: SGHRS and YFSETQ. The V and J ends lost 4 bases and 2 bases, in that order; junction bases with no gene match: 3. The CDR3 runs to 16 residues. This CDR3 is CASSPGLAGVTDTQYF. CDR3 in DNA: TGCGCCAGCAGCCCGGGACTAGCGGGGGTCACAGATACGCAGTATTTT. Using reference TRBV5-1 and TRBJ2-3 for the parts outside the CDR3, the full variable domain is KAGVTQTPRYLIKTRGQQVTLSCSPISGHRSVSWYQQTPGQGLQFLFEYFSETQRNKGNFPGRFSGRQFSNSRSEMNVSTLELGDSALYLCASSPGLAGVTDTQYFGPGTRLTVL.

V gene TRBV18 combines with J gene TRBJ2-1, with 10 bases identical to TRBD2. V was pared by 6 bases and J by 8 bases, with 7 bases of the junction left unmatched. This CDR3 spans 14 amino acids. Looked up from germline, CDR1 is KGHSH and CDR2 is LQKENI. The CDR3 protein is CASSPGAGGDEQFF. In nucleotides, the CDR3 is TGTGCCAGCTCGCCGGGAGCGGGGGGGGATGAGCAGTTCTTC.

The V call is TRBV30, the J call TRBJ2-1, with 8 bases that match TRBD2. The CDR3 loop spans 14 amino acids. CDR1 is GTSNPN, CDR2 SVGIG, per germline (reference sequence). V was pared by 5 bases and J by 0 bases, with 3 bases of the junction left unmatched. The chain's CDR3 is CAWERGSSYNEQFF. The CDR3 DNA follows: TGTGCCTGGGAGCGGGGGAGCTCCTACAATGAGCAGTTCTTC.

This clone turned up a few times. The chain has TRBV4-2 and TRBJ2-7, with D possibly TRBD1 on 6 matching bases. The V gene's germline CDR1 is LGHNA and CDR2 YNFKEQ. Trimming took 2 bases from V and 1 from J, leaving 24 bases between them. The CDR3 length is 19 residues. CDR3 residues: CASSQSYVPASGVSYEQYF. The CDR3 DNA reads as TGTGCCAGCAGCCAAAGTTATGTGCCAGCTTCAGGGGTTTCCTACGAGCAGTACTTC.

This clone has only a few counts. The V call is TRBV6-1, the J call TRBJ2-6, with 8 bases aligning to TRBD1. Trimming at V came to 4 bases and at J to 1 base, leaving 12 bases not matched to a gene. CDR1 and CDR2 (germline): MNHNS, SASEGT. The CDR3 runs 19 residues. CDR3 nucleotides: TGTGCCAGCAGTGCACCACAGGGGGGTTTGTCTTCTGGGGCCAACGTCCTGACTTTC. Its protein product is CASSAPQGGLSSGANVLTF.

The sample holds a few counts of this clone. The chain links TRBV18 to TRBJ2-1, with D possibly matching TRBD1 (5 bases). In germline, CDR1 is KGHSH, CDR2 LQKENI. Trimming took 5 bases from V and 7 from J, leaving 15 bases between them. The length of the CDR3 is 14 residues. CDR3 nucleotide sequence: TGTGCCAGCTCAACACGGCAGGGTCGGAATGAGCAGTTCTTC. It translates to CASSTRQGRNEQFF.

V and J are TRBV28 and TRBJ2-7; the D gene is possibly TRBD2 (6 bases). CDR3 length equals 14 residues. Germline CDR1 MDHEN, CDR2 SYDVKM. Trimming left V 4 bases short and J 0 bases short, with 10 bases between. The chain's CDR3 is CASSSGTFSYEQYF. DNA for the CDR3: TGTGCCAGCAGTTCCGGGACTTTCTCCTACGAGCAGTACTTC.

The chain combines TRBV4-2 with TRBJ2-4; 7 nucleotides match TRBD2. CDR3 length equals 17 residues. Germline CDR1 LGHNA, CDR2 YNFKEQ. V was clipped by 3 bases and J by 3 bases; unmatched bases: 11. CDR3 loop: CASSQSVSGEGKNIQYF. The CDR3 DNA sequence: TGTGCCAGCAGCCAGAGTGTAAGCGGGGAGGGCAAAAACATTCAGTACTTC.

This clone was detected only a few times. The same CDR3 also results from other DNA sequences found in this sample. The J gene is TRBJ2-5, the V gene TRBV5-1, with TRBD1 as a possible D gene (6 bases). CDR3 length: 15 residues. Germline lookup yields CDR1 SGHRS and CDR2 YFSETQ. V gave up 1 base and J gave up 2 bases, with 12 bases separating them. The CDR3 DNA sequence: TGCGCCAGCAGCTTGATCGGGACACCTCAAGAGACCCAGTACTTC. Amino acids: CASSLIGTPQETQYF.

This clone was observed a few times. The chain is built from TRBV14 and TRBJ1-5; D remains unclear. The CDR3 has 13 amino acids. Germline V lookup: CDR1 SGHDN, CDR2 FVKESK. V lost 7 bases and J lost 4, with 11 bases in between. The CDR3 spells CASTLLLNQPQHF. Written as DNA, the CDR3 is TGTGCCAGCACCCTACTCCTGAATCAGCCCCAGCATTTT.

V is TRBV2 and J is TRBJ1-5; tentatively, D is TRBD1 (6 bases). The CDR3 runs 13 residues. Trimming pared 5 bases from V and 7 bases from J, leaving 12 bases between. Germline values: CDR1 SNHLY, CDR2 FYNNEI. The DNA for the CDR3 is TGTGCCAGCAGTTCGGACAGTGAACAGCCCCAGCATTTT. It is translated as CASSSDSEQPQHF.